The clone carrying this T cell receptor beta chain occurred a few times. These data belong to a study of radiotherapy plus CTLA-4 blockade in lung cancer. Some clones are missing from TCRdb's copy, which holds only in-frame ones; the method was immunoSEQ multiplex PCR. The sample has tens of thousands of clones, 65% to 85% seen once. The V gene lost 5 bases and the J gene lost 1 base, with 8 bases spanning the gap. Germline lookup yields CDR1 SGHTA and CDR2 FQGNSA. The CDR3 has 13 residues. The sequences come from peripheral blood, collected from a patient treated with radiotherapy plus ipilimumab. The sequence derives from a human donor with non-small cell lung cancer whose response to radiotherapy plus ipilimumab could not be evaluated. Some clones in this sample may be carry-over from other donors' samples. This chain joins TRBV7-2 and TRBJ2-5, with D tentatively TRBD1 (5 bases). The CDR3 DNA follows: TGTGCCAGCAGCCAACAGGTCCAAGAGACCCAGTACTTC. Amino acid sequence: CASSQQVQETQYF.